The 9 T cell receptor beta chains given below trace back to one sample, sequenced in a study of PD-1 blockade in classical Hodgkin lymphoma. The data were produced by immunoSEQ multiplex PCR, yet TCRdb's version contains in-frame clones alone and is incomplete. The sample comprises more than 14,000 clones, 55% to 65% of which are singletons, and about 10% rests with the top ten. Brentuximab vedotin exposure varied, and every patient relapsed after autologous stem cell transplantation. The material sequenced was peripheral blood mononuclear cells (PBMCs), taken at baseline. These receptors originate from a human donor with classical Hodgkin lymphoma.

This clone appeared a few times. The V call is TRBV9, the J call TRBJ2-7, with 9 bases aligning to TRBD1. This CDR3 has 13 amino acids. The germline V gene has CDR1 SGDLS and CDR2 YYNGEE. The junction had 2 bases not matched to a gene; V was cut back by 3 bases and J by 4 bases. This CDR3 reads CASSEGQGYEQYF. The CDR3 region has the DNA TGTGCCAGCAGCGAGGGACAGGGATACGAGCAGTACTTC.

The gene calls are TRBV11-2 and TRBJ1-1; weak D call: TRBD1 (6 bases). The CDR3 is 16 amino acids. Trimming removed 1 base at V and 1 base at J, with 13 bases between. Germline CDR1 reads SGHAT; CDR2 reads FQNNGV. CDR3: CASSLVSRGQNTEAFF. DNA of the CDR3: TGTGCCAGCAGCTTAGTCTCTCGGGGACAGAACACTGAAGCTTTCTTT.

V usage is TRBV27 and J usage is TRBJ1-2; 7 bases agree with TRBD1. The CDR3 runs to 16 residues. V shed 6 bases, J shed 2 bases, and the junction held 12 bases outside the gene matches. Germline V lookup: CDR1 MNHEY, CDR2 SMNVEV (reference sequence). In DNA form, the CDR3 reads TGTGCCAGCAGATCCCTTGACTCGACAGGGAACTATGGCTACACCTTC. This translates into CASRSLDSTGNYGYTF.

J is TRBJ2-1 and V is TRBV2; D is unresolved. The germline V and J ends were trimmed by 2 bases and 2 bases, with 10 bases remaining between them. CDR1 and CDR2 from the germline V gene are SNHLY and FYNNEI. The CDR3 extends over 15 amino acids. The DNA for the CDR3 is TGTGCCAGCAGTGAAAAGATCGGCACCTACAATGAGCAGTTCTTC. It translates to CASSEKIGTYNEQFF.

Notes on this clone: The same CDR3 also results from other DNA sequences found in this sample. The CDR3 reads CASSLFSPDPTAGNTIYF. CDR3 sequence (DNA): TGTGCCAGCAGTTTATTCTCGCCCGATCCCACGGCTGGAAACACCATATATTTT. The chain carries TRBV27 and TRBJ1-3; D gene unclear. With 1 base removed from V and 2 bases from J, the gap between germline ends came to 18 bases. This CDR3 spans 18 amino acids. CDR1 is MNHEY and CDR2 is SMNVEV in the germline V gene (reference sequence).

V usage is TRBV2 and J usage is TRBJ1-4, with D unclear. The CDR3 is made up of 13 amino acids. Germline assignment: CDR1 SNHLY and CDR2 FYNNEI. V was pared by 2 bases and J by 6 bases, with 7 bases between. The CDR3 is CASSERTDEKLFF. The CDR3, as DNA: TGTGCCAGCAGTGAAAGGACGGATGAAAAACTGTTTTTT.

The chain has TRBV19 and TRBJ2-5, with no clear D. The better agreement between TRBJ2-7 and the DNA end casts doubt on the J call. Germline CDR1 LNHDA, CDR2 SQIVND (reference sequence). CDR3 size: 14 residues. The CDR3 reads CASSNPGSSYEQYF. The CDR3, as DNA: TGTGCCAGTAGTAATCCAGGAAGCTCCTACGAGCAGTACTTC.

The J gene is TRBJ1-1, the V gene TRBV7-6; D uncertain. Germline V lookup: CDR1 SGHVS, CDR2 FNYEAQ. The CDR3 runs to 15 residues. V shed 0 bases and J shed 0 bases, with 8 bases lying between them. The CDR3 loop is CASSLAPALNTEAFF. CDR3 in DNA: TGTGCCAGCAGCTTAGCGCCGGCTTTGAACACTGAAGCTTTCTTT.

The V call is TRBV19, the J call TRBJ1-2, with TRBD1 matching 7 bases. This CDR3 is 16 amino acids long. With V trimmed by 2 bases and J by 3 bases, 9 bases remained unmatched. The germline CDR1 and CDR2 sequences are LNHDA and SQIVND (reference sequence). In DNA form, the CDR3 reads TGTGCCAGTAGTATAAGTGCGGGACAGTCACACTATGGCTACACCTTC. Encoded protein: CASSISAGQSHYGYTF.